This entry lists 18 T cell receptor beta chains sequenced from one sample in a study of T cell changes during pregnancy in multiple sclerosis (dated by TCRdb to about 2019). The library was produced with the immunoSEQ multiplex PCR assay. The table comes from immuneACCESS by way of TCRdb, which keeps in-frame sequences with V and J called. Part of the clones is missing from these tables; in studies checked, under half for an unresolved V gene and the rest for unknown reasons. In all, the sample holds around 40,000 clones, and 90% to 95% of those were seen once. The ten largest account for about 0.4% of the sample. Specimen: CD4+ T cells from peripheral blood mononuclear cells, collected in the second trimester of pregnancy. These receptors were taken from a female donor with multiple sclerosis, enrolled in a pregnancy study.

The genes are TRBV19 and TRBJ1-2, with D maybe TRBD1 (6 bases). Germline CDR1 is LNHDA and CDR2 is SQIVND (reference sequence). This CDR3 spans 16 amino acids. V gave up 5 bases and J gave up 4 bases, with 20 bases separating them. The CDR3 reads CASSLPGTQKLYGYTF. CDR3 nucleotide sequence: TGTGCCAGTAGTCTCCCAGGGACACAGAAACTCTATGGCTACACCTTC.

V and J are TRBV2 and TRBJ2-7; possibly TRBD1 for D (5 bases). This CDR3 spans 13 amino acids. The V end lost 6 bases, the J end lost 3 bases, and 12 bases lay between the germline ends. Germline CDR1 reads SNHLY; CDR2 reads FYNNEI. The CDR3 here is CASRARDSYEQYF. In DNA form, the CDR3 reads TGTGCCAGCAGGGCCCGAGACAGCTACGAGCAGTACTTC.

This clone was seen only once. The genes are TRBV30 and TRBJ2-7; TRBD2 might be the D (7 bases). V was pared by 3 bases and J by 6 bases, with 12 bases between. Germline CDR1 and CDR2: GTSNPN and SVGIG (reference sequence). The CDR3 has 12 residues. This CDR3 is CAWRGGGLEQYF. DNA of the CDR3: TGTGCCTGGAGAGGGGGGGGGCTCGAGCAGTACTTC.

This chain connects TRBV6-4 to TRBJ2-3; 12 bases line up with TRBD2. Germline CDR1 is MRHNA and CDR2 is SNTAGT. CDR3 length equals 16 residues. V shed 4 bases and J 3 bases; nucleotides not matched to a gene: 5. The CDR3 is CASSAGLAGFTDTQYF. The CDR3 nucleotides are TGTGCCAGCAGTGCTGGACTAGCGGGATTTACAGATACGCAGTATTTT.

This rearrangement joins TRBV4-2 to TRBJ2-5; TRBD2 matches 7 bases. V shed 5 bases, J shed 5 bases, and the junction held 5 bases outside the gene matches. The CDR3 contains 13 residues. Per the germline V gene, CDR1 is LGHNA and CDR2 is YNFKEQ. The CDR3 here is CASSSLGGETQYF. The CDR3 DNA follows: TGTGCCAGCAGCTCCTTGGGGGGGGAGACCCAGTACTTC.

The CDR3 loop reads CASSPPSGGGEYNEQFF. DNA of the CDR3: TGTGCCAGCTCACCACCGTCGGGCGGGGGGGAATACAATGAGCAGTTCTTC. This chain uses TRBV18 with TRBJ2-1, with 9 positions matching TRBD2. The junction had 7 bases not matched to a gene; V was cut back by 0 bases and J by 4 bases. The CDR3 totals 17 residues. Germline V gives CDR1 KGHSH, CDR2 LQKENI.

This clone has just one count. CDR3: CASSIWSSSGNTIYF. The CDR3 bases are TGTGCCAGTAGTATCTGGTCCAGCTCTGGAAACACCATATATTTT. The chain recombines TRBV19 with TRBJ1-3; D is unclear. CDR1 and CDR2 (germline): LNHDA, SQIVND (reference sequence). V was pared by 3 bases and J by 0 bases, with 9 bases between. The CDR3 runs to 15 residues.

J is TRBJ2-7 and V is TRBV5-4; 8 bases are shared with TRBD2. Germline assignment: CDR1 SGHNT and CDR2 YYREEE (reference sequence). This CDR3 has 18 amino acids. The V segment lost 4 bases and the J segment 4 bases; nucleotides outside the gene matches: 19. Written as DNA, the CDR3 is TGTGCCAGCAGCCGAGACGGGCTAGCGGGCCCCTTTTGGTACGAGCAGTACTTC. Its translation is CASSRDGLAGPFWYEQYF.

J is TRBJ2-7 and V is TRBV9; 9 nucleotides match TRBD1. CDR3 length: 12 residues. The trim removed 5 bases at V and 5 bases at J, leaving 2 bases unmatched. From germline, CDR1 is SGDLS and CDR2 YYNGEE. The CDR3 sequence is CASRGTGNEQYF. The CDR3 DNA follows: TGTGCCAGCAGAGGGACAGGGAACGAGCAGTACTTC.

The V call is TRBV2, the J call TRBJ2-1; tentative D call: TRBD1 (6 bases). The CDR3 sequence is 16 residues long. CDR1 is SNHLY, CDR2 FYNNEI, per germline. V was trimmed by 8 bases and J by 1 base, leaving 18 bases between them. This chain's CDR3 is CASFDWGPESYNEQFF. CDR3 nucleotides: TGTGCCAGCTTCGATTGGGGGCCGGAATCCTACAATGAGCAGTTCTTC.

The CDR3 spells CAWKGGGYEQYF. The CDR3 DNA follows: TGTGCCTGGAAAGGGGGGGGGTACGAGCAGTACTTC. This chain links TRBV30 with TRBJ2-7, with D possibly TRBD2 on 7 matching bases. This CDR3 is built from 12 residues. V was clipped by 4 bases and J by 4 bases, with 11 bases between them. Germline V gives CDR1 GTSNPN, CDR2 SVGIG (reference sequence).

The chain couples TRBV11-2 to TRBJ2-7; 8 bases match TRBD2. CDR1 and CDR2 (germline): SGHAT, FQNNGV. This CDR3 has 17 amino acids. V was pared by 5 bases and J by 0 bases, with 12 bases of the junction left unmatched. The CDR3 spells CASSITSGALSSYEQYF. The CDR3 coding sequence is TGTGCCAGCAGCATAACTAGCGGAGCTCTTAGCTCCTACGAGCAGTACTTC.

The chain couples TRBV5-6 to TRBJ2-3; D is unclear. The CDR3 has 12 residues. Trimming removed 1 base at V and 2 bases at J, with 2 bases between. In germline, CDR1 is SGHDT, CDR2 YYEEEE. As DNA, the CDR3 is TGTGCCAGCAGCTTGTACACAGATACGCAGTATTTT. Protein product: CASSLYTDTQYF.

In nucleotides, the CDR3 is TGTGCCAGCAGCAAAAGGGAAGGGGGAACCGGGGAGCTGTTTTTT. It is translated as CASSKREGGTGELFF. This chain joins TRBV21-1 and TRBJ2-2; no DNA check was done on the table's D call, TRBD1. TRBV21-1 is a recognized pseudogene. The CDR3 runs to 15 residues.

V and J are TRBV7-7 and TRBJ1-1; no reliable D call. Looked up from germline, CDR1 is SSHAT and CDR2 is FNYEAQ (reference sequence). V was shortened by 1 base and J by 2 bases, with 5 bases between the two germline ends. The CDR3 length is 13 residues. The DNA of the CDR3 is TGTGCCAGCAGCTTAGAACATAACACTGAAGCTTTCTTT. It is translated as CASSLEHNTEAFF.

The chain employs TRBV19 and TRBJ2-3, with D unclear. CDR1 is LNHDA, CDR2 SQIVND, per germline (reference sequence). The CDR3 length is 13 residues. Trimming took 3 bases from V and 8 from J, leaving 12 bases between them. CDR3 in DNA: TGTGCCAGTAGTATCGCCCGTCTAGGTACGCAGTATTTT. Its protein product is CASSIARLGTQYF.

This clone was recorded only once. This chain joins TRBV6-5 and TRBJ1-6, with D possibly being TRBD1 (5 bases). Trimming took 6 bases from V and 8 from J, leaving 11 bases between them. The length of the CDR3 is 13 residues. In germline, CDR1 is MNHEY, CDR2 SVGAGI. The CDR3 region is CASSLWGHSPLHF. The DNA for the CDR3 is TGTGCCAGCAGCCTCTGGGGCCATTCACCCCTCCACTTT.

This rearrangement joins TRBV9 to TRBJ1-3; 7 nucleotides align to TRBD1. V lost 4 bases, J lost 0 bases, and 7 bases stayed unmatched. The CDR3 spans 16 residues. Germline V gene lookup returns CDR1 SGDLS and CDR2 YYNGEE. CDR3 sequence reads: CASSSSGQASGNTIYF. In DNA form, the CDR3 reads TGTGCCAGCAGCTCCTCTGGACAGGCCTCTGGAAACACCATATATTTT.